A single sample gave rise to the 31 T cell receptor beta chains below, sequenced in a study of blood T cell repertoires in COVID-19. The assay was immunoSEQ multiplex PCR, and TCRdb's table has in-frame clones only and misses some. The top ten hold roughly 2% of the sample, which has 280,000 or so clones, 70% to 90% seen once. The sample comprised PBMCs or T cells enriched from blood (not recorded which). These receptors were collected from a man aged 30-40 years who had recovered from COVID-19.

The chain has TRBV2 and TRBJ2-1, with D perhaps matching TRBD1 (6 bases). Trimming pared 4 bases from V and 5 bases from J, leaving 12 bases between. Germline loops: CDR1 SNHLY, CDR2 FYNNEI. The CDR3 covers 14 residues. This CDR3 reads CASSVRTENNEQFF. The CDR3 bases are TGTGCCAGCAGTGTTAGGACAGAAAACAATGAGCAGTTCTTC.

The chain has TRBV29-1 and TRBJ2-5, with D unclear. Germline values: CDR1 SQVTM, CDR2 ANQGSEA. There are 12 residues in the CDR3. Deletions cut 4 bases from V and 4 bases from J, with 10 bases between. CDR3 region: CSVGQVRETQYF. As DNA, the CDR3 is TGCAGCGTTGGTCAGGTCAGAGAGACCCAGTACTTC.

This clone was observed a few times. J is TRBJ2-1 and V is TRBV9; 7 bases line up with TRBD1. This CDR3 comprises 16 residues. Per germline, CDR1 SGDLS and CDR2 YYNGEE. V was pared by 3 bases and J by 2 bases, with 8 bases of the junction left unmatched. The CDR3 nucleotides read TGTGCCAGCAGCGGATCTACAGGGGACGCCTACAATGAGCAGTTCTTC. Protein: CASSGSTGDAYNEQFF.

The CDR3 nucleotides are TGTGCCAGCAGGACCTACGGGAGTCTTCGCTACACCTTC. Amino acid sequence: CASRTYGSLRYTF. The gene calls are TRBV12-3 or TRBV12-4 and TRBJ1-2; D gene ambiguous. The CDR3 spans 13 residues. The ends were cut back, 6 bases at V and 9 bases at J, with 17 bases in the middle.

The V and J genes are TRBV3-1 (or the pseudogene TRBV3-2) and TRBJ2-2, with 9 bases matching TRBD2. The CDR3 has 17 residues. Germline CDR1 and CDR2: LGHDT and YNNKEL (reference sequence). Trimming at V came to 5 bases and at J to 6 bases, leaving 13 bases not matched to a gene. The CDR3, as DNA: TGTGCCAGCAGCGCACGGAAACTAGCGGGTTCAGCCGGGGAGCTGTTTTTT. Translation: CASSARKLAGSAGELFF.

J is TRBJ1-4 and V is TRBV2; 12 nucleotides align to TRBD1. The CDR3 spans 19 residues. V lost 6 bases, J lost 0 bases, and 11 bases stayed unmatched. The V gene's germline CDR1 is SNHLY and CDR2 FYNNEI. CDR3 sequence reads: CASSGDRGQNWATNEKLFF. For the CDR3, the DNA is TGTGCCAGCAGCGGGGACAGGGGGCAGAATTGGGCAACTAATGAAAAACTGTTTTTT.

The chain links TRBV18 to TRBJ2-1; the D gene is possibly TRBD2 (5 bases). The germline gives CDR1 KGHSH, CDR2 LQKENI. Trimming shortened V by 2 bases and J by 6 bases, and 20 bases separated the two germline ends. The CDR3 contains 17 residues. The chain's CDR3 is CASSPAYGGFFSNEQFF. DNA for the CDR3: TGTGCCAGCTCACCAGCATACGGAGGTTTTTTTTCCAATGAGCAGTTCTTC.

The rearrangement uses TRBV10-3 and TRBJ1-2; D is undetermined. The CDR3 length is 15 residues. The V and J ends lost 0 bases and 7 bases respectively, with 15 bases between them. Germline CDR1 and CDR2: ENHRY and SYGVKD. The CDR3 DNA reads TGTGCCATCAGTGAGTCAAGTCAGGAGGCGGGTGGCTACACCTTC. The encoded protein is CAISESSQEAGGYTF.

The genes are TRBV19 and TRBJ1-2; D not certain. CDR1 LNHDA and CDR2 SQIVND come from the germline V gene (reference sequence). V lost 10 bases and J lost 4, with 13 bases in between. This CDR3 has 12 residues. Written as DNA, the CDR3 is TGTGCCACATCCAACTTCGGCTATGGCTACACCTTC. This translates into CATSNFGYGYTF.

This chain joins TRBV19 and TRBJ1-2; D call uncertain. From germline, CDR1 is LNHDA and CDR2 SQIVND (reference sequence). The CDR3 totals 14 residues. The ends were cut back, 3 bases at V and 2 bases at J, with 10 bases in the middle. The CDR3 here is CASSIGRVNYGYTF. The CDR3 DNA sequence: TGTGCCAGTAGTATCGGTAGAGTAAACTATGGCTACACCTTC.

CDR3 bases: TGTGCCAGCAGCTCCCAGGGGCGGGGGGGCTACAATGAGCAGTTCTTC. It encodes CASSSQGRGGYNEQFF. The chain joins TRBV11-1 to TRBJ2-1; 9 bases align to TRBD2. The CDR3 has 16 amino acids. J lost 3 bases, V lost 4 bases, and 7 bases had no gene match. CDR1 is SGHAT and CDR2 is FQDESV in the germline V gene (reference sequence).

The J gene is TRBJ2-2, the V gene TRBV2; TRBD1 aligns across 9 bases. The CDR3 totals 14 residues. V shed 6 bases and J 3 bases; nucleotides not matched to a gene: 2. Germline V gene data show CDR1 as SNHLY and CDR2 as FYNNEI. In nucleotides, the CDR3 is TGTGCCAGCAGCTGGGACAGGGACACCGGGGAGCTGTTTTTT. The encoded protein is CASSWDRDTGELFF.

CDR3 coding DNA: TGCGCCAGCACCCTACAGGGTTGGGGAGAGACCCAGTACTTC. Amino acid sequence: CASTLQGWGETQYF. The chain joins TRBV5-1 to TRBJ2-5, with D maybe TRBD1 (6 bases). CDR3 length: 14 amino acids. V was pared by 6 bases and J by 4 bases, with 16 bases between. Looked up from germline, CDR1 is SGHRS and CDR2 is YFSETQ. Together with reference TRBV5-1 and TRBJ2-5, the CDR3 gives the full variable domain: KAGVTQTPRYLIKTRGQQVTLSCSPISGHRSVSWYQQTPGQGLQFLFEYFSETQRNKGNFPGRFSGRQFSNSRSEMNVSTLELGDSALYLCASTLQGWGETQYFGPGTRLLVL.

The V gene is TRBV23-1, the J gene TRBJ1-2, with 9 bases matching TRBD1. TRBV23-1 is noted as an ORF with a role that remains uncertain. The CDR3 runs to 17 residues. Germline trimming cut 2 bases from V and 3 bases from J; bases unmatched to any gene: 10. CDR3 amino acids: CASSQPGTGFVYYGYTF. CDR3 in DNA: TGCGCCAGCAGTCAACCTGGGACAGGGTTTGTATACTATGGCTACACCTTC.

This chain uses TRBV23-1 with TRBJ2-5, with D possibly TRBD1 on 6 matching bases. TRBV23-1 is designated an ORF whose function remains uncertain. The CDR3 contains 14 residues. V was trimmed by 6 bases and J by 3 bases, leaving 14 bases between them. CDR3 amino acids: CASRGAGGEETQYF. DNA for the CDR3: TGCGCCAGCAGGGGCGCTGGGGGCGAAGAGACCCAGTACTTC.

The gene calls are TRBV6-1 and TRBJ2-2; TRBD2 is a possible D gene (5 bases). The CDR3 runs 14 residues. The germline gives CDR1 MNHNS, CDR2 SASEGT. V was pared by 2 bases and J by 4 bases, with 8 bases between. CDR3: CASSEQRLTGELFF. CDR3 DNA sequence: TGTGCCAGCAGTGAACAGCGGCTCACCGGGGAGCTGTTTTTT.

The chain joins TRBV5-6 to TRBJ1-6; the D gene is possibly TRBD1 (5 bases). CDR3 length: 16 residues. V gave up 4 bases and J gave up 7 bases, with 18 bases separating them. From germline, CDR1 is SGHDT and CDR2 YYEEEE. The CDR3 spells CASSDRQHLGNSPLHF. The CDR3, as DNA: TGTGCCAGCAGCGATAGACAGCATCTAGGGAATTCACCCCTCCACTTT.

This chain uses TRBV19 with TRBJ1-2; TRBD1 matches at 8 bases. The junction had 12 bases not matched to a gene; V was cut back by 4 bases and J by 5 bases. This CDR3 spans 16 amino acids. CDR1 and CDR2 (germline): LNHDA, SQIVND (reference sequence). The CDR3 bases are TGTGCCAGTAGTACTCCAAGGACAGGGACTTCTTATGGCTACACCTTC. Its protein product is CASSTPRTGTSYGYTF. Based on the CDR3 plus reference TRBV19 and TRBJ1-2, the full variable domain is DGGITQSPKYLFRKEGQNVTLSCEQNLNHDAMYWYRQDPGQGLRLIYYSQIVNDFQKGDIAEGYSVSREKKESFPLTVTSAQKNPTAFYLCASSTPRTGTSYGYTFGSGTRLTVV.

The chain uses TRBV24-1 and TRBJ2-3; possible D gene TRBD1, 5 bases. Germline assignment: CDR1 KGHDR and CDR2 SFDVKD. The CDR3 spans 15 residues. The V gene lost 1 base and the J gene lost 5 bases, with 12 bases spanning the gap. The CDR3 loop is CATSDLGRAGDTQYF. CDR3 sequence (DNA): TGTGCCACCAGTGATTTAGGCAGGGCCGGAGATACGCAGTATTTT.

Notes on this clone: The sample carries other DNA sequences with the same CDR3. The chain recombines TRBV18 with TRBJ1-5, with 7 bases matching TRBD1. The CDR3 sequence is 14 residues long. Trimming took 6 bases from V and 2 from J; bases not matched to a gene: 4. The germline gives CDR1 KGHSH, CDR2 LQKENI. CDR3 DNA sequence: TGTGCCAGCTCCCGAGGACAGGGCAATCAGCCCCAGCATTTT. Translation gives CASSRGQGNQPQHF. The variable domain in full, with the rest retrieved from reference TRBV18 and TRBJ1-5, is NAGVMQNPRHLVRRRGQEARLRCSPMKGHSHVYWYRQLPEEGLKFMVYLQKENIIDESGMPKERFSAEFPKEGPSILRIQQVVRGDSAAYFCASSRGQGNQPQHFGDGTRLSIL.

The rearrangement joins TRBV5-1 to TRBJ1-2; 10 bases match TRBD1. Unmatched junction bases numbered 20, after V lost 4 bases and J lost 8 bases. Germline CDR1 reads SGHRS; CDR2 reads YFSETQ. The CDR3 is made up of 18 amino acids. In DNA, the CDR3 is TGCGCCAGCAGCCCCCTTTCCGGGACAGGGGATATATTTGGAGGCTACACCTTC. Translation: CASSPLSGTGDIFGGYTF.

The chain carries TRBV7-2 and TRBJ1-2; tentatively, D is TRBD1 (5 bases). The CDR3 is 15 amino acids. V lost 5 bases and J lost 8, with 21 bases in between. The V gene's germline CDR1 is SGHTA and CDR2 FQGNSA. Written as DNA, the CDR3 is TGTGCCAGCAGCCTTGCCAGGGAATCATCGAGGGGCTACACCTTC. Protein product: CASSLARESSRGYTF.

The chain recombines TRBV7-2 with TRBJ1-1, with 7 bases fitting TRBD1. V gave up 1 base and J gave up 0 bases; unmatched junction bases: 5. CDR1 SGHTA and CDR2 FQGNSA come from the germline V gene. The length of the CDR3 is 16 residues. The CDR3 sequence is CASSLVGGTVNTEAFF. CDR3 nucleotides: TGTGCCAGCAGCTTAGTAGGTGGGACAGTGAACACTGAAGCTTTCTTT.

The V gene is TRBV29-1, the J gene TRBJ1-2; 12 bases map to TRBD1. The J segment lost 7 bases and the V segment lost 7 bases, leaving 13 bases of the junction unmatched. This CDR3 spans 15 amino acids. CDR1 is SQVTM and CDR2 is ANQGSEA in the germline V gene. The CDR3 protein is CSARLSGQGAGGYTF. The DNA of the CDR3 is TGCAGCGCTCGCCTCTCGGGACAGGGGGCGGGTGGCTACACCTTC.

This clone came up once. J is TRBJ2-3 and V is TRBV6-2 or TRBV6-3, with 7 bases identical to TRBD1. J gave up 1 base and V 5 bases, and 6 bases lay outside the gene matches. The CDR3 runs 15 residues. CDR1 MNHEY and CDR2 SVGEGT come from the germline V gene. The CDR3 bases are TGTGCCAGCAGTCCAGGGGGAAGGGGCACAGATACGCAGTATTTT. Translating it yields CASSPGGRGTDTQYF.

This chain joins TRBV4-3 and TRBJ2-2; 7 bases agree with TRBD2. The CDR3 consists of 16 residues. The germline V gene encodes CDR1 LGHNA and CDR2 YSLEER. Trimming took 4 bases from V and 1 from J; bases not matched to a gene: 6. The CDR3: CASSPSGGLNTGELFF. DNA of the CDR3: TGCGCCAGCAGCCCTTCCGGGGGGTTGAACACCGGGGAGCTGTTTTTT.

This chain links TRBV19 with TRBJ1-1; D is uncertain. The CDR3 covers 15 residues. Trimming cost V 3 bases and J 0 bases, with 11 bases left between them. Germline CDR1 reads LNHDA; CDR2 reads SQIVND (reference sequence). The CDR3, as DNA: TGTGCCAGTAGTATGGCCCCTTTCATGAACACTGAAGCTTTCTTT. This gives the protein CASSMAPFMNTEAFF.

The chain is built from TRBV5-4 and TRBJ2-7; 10 nucleotides align to TRBD2. V dropped 4 bases and J dropped 4; count of bases not matched to a gene: 8. This CDR3 region has 15 residues. CDR1 SGHNT and CDR2 YYREEE come from the germline V gene (reference sequence). The CDR3: CASSVDSGGKYEQYF. The CDR3 DNA reads TGTGCCAGCAGCGTGGATAGCGGGGGGAAATACGAGCAGTACTTC.

V usage is TRBV30 and J usage is TRBJ1-5; tentative D call: TRBD1 (6 bases). The germline gives CDR1 GTSNPN, CDR2 SVGIG (reference sequence). Trimming took off 5 bases at V and 6 bases at J, with 17 bases between the two ends. The CDR3 spans 14 residues. The CDR3 DNA follows: TGTGCCTGGGGCTTGGGGGGGCAGGGTCAGCCCCAGCATTTT. Translated, it gives CAWGLGGQGQPQHF.

This clone was seen just once. The CDR3 sequence is CASTRGGQRGGSTDTQYF. In DNA form, the CDR3 reads TGTGCCAGCACCCGGGGCGGGCAGCGGGGTGGGAGCACAGATACGCAGTATTTT. The chain is built from TRBV5-4 and TRBJ2-3, with 7 bases fitting TRBD2. Germline V gene lookup returns CDR1 SGHNT and CDR2 YYREEE (reference sequence). The CDR3 length is 18 residues. J gave up 0 bases and V 6 bases, and 16 bases lay outside the gene matches.

The chain carries TRBV11-2 and TRBJ2-2; D gene uncertain. This CDR3 is 13 amino acids long. Germline CDR1 SGHAT, CDR2 FQNNGV. V was shortened by 4 bases and J by 7 bases, with 10 bases between the two germline ends. The CDR3 bases are TGTGCCAGCAGCTCCGACAATATCGGGGAGCTGTTTTTT. Encoded protein: CASSSDNIGELFF.